Here is one T cell receptor (beta chain) with its context. The sample is drawn from a study of blood T cell repertoires in COVID-19. Study-wide background: The United States, Italy and Spain provided the acute and convalescent COVID-19 samples. T cells, B-cell-depleted T cells, or PBMCs provided the cDNA or gDNA that served as material.

Original analysis: Using reference gene primer amplification, nucleated cell counts were estimated. Assay used: immunoSEQ multiplex PCR; TCRdb lists only in-frame clones, some missing. The V and J calls and clone size are taken from that table; D and trimming were inferred from the DNA. This table has approximately 160,000 clones, 76% appearing once. Sequencing used peripheral blood. The TCR was taken from a woman of 80 years or more with acute or convalescent COVID-19.

CDR3 nucleotides: TGTGCCAGCAGCCCAACACTAGCGGACACCGGGGAGCTGTTTTTT. This encodes CASSPTLADTGELFF. The rearrangement uses TRBV3-1 (or the pseudogene TRBV3-2) and TRBJ2-2, with TRBD2 matching over 8 bases. Germline values: CDR1 LGHDT, CDR2 YNNKEL (reference sequence). V gave up 4 bases and J gave up 3 bases; unmatched junction bases: 4. The CDR3 sequence is 15 residues long.